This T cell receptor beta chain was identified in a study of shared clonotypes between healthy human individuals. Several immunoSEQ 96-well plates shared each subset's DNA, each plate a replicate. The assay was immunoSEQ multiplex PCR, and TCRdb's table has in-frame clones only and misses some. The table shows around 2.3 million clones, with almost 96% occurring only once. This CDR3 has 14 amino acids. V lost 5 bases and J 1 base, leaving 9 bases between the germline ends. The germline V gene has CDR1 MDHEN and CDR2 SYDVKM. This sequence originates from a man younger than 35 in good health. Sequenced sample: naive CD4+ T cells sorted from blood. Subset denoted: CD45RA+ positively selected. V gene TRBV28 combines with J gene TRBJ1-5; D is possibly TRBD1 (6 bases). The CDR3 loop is CASSRDTSNQPQHF. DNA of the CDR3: TGTGCCAGCAGTAGGGACACAAGCAATCAGCCCCAGCATTTT.